This T cell receptor (beta chain) derives from a study of low-dose radiotherapy and immunotherapy resistance in tumors. Study-level information: A total of 13 Gy over 26 weeks was given to Cohort 2 as 1 Gy per fraction every two weeks.

As for time point: before trial treatment. Along with nivolumab and ipilimumab, donors received aspirin, low-dose cyclophosphamide and low-dose radiotherapy. TRAV- and TRBV-specific primers were used for first-strand cDNA, which covered alpha and beta chains. It was with a constant-region primer and a V-primer adapter that TCRs were amplified over roughly 19 PCR cycles. Each CDR3 protein is one row after TCRdb ran MiXCR on the reads. The sample records more than 50,000 distinct CDR3 sequences, about 25% being singletons. Within the sample, this clonotype is medium-sized. Germline V CDR1 and CDR2: MDHEN, SYDVKM. V was pared by 7 bases and J by 6 bases, with 8 bases of the junction left unmatched. The CDR3 runs to 13 residues.

The rearrangement joins TRBV28 to TRBJ2-7; 8 bases are shared with TRBD1. The TCR comes from a male donor with prostate cancer. This specimen consisted of PBMCs, obtained before treatment. For the CDR3, the DNA is TGTGCCAGCACTAGGACAGGGATAATCGAGCAGTACTTC. It translates to CASTRTGIIEQYF.